The 17 T cell receptor beta chains listed next were all sequenced from one sample in a study of T cells in Graves' hyperthyroidism and ophthalmopathy. Amplification yielded TCR beta CDR3 regions, with RNA transcripts as the source. In the first-round RT-PCR of the TCR CDR3, the HTBI primer set was used. One entry per CDR3 protein, called by TCRdb with MiXCR from the multiplex PCR reads. This sample has about 420,000 distinct CDR3 sequences, with 12% to 15% found just once. Input material: blood. The receptor source for this set is a woman aged 18-29 years with Graves' hyperthyroidism.

This clonotype was found a few times. A much larger clone is a single base away; this may be a read error. This chain connects TRBV12-3 or TRBV12-4 to TRBJ1-1, with D perhaps matching TRBD1 (6 bases). The CDR3 is made up of 14 amino acids. CDR3 DNA sequence: TGTGCCAGCAGGAGGAACAGGGCTGACACTGAAGCTTCCTTT. As protein: CASRRNRADTEASF.

At least ten counts were recorded for this clonotype. J is TRBJ1-1 and V is TRBV5-1; TRBD1 agrees at 7 bases. Germline CDR1 is SGHRS and CDR2 is YFSETQ. The CDR3 length is 15 residues. V lost 0 bases and J lost 5; bases outside the gene matches: 7. CDR3 residues: CASSLGADRVTEAFF. The DNA of the CDR3 is TGCGCCAGCAGCTTGGGGGCTGACAGGGTTACTGAAGCTTTCTTT.

Ten or more counts support this clonotype. The chain links TRBV6-2 or TRBV6-3 to TRBJ2-1; the D gene could be TRBD1 or TRBD2 (5 bases each). V was trimmed by 2 bases and J by 2 bases, leaving 13 bases between them. The CDR3 is made up of 16 amino acids. Germline CDR1 is MNHEY and CDR2 is SVGEGT. CDR3 protein: CASSYIRDGAYNEQFF. The CDR3 nucleotides are TGTGCCAGCAGTTACATTCGGGACGGGGCCTACAATGAGCAGTTCTTC.

This clonotype was observed at least ten times. The rearrangement uses TRBV12-3 or TRBV12-4 and TRBJ1-5; unclear D gene. The CDR3 runs to 16 residues. V was cut by 3 bases and J by 0 bases, with 12 bases left in between. The CDR3 here is CASSFGSSLSNQPQHF. The CDR3 nucleotides read TGTGCCAGCAGTTTTGGCAGTTCTCTTAGCAATCAGCCCCAGCATTTT.

In this sample, this clonotype turned up many times. The chain carries TRBV28 and TRBJ1-6; 7 nucleotides agree with TRBD1. This CDR3 has 16 residues. The junction had 8 bases not matched to a gene; V was cut back by 3 bases and J by 6 bases. Per germline, CDR1 MDHEN and CDR2 SYDVKM. The CDR3 is CASSLMGTAPNSPLHF. CDR3 DNA: TGTGCCAGCAGTTTGATGGGGACAGCGCCTAATTCACCCCTCCACTTT.

The sample holds many counts of this clonotype. This chain uses TRBV13 with TRBJ1-5; 7 bases fit TRBD1. This CDR3 is 16 amino acids long. J lost 7 bases, V lost 3 bases, and 12 bases had no gene match. Per the germline V gene, CDR1 is PRHDT and CDR2 is FYEKMQ (reference sequence). The CDR3 DNA is TGTGCCAGCAGCTTTAGCGGCGAGGGGGCGAGGCAGCCCCAGCATTTT. Its protein product is CASSFSGEGARQPQHF.

This clonotype has ten or more counts. The V call is TRBV5-1, the J call TRBJ1-1, with 7 bases aligning to TRBD1. V shed 5 bases and J 7 bases; nucleotides not matched to a gene: 5. The CDR3 is 12 amino acids. Germline CDR1 and CDR2: SGHRS and YFSETQ. CDR3 DNA sequence: TGCGCCAGCAGAGGGACAGAGTTTGAAGCTTTCTTT. Residues: CASRGTEFEAFF. Supplemented by reference TRBV5-1 and TRBJ1-1, the full variable domain reads KAGVTQTPRYLIKTRGQQVTLSCSPISGHRSVSWYQQTPGQGLQFLFEYFSETQRNKGNFPGRFSGRQFSNSRSEMNVSTLELGDSALYLCASRGTEFEAFFGQGTRLTVV.

This clonotype was seen more than once but under ten times. This chain joins TRBV12-3 or TRBV12-4 and TRBJ2-7, with D possibly matching TRBD2 (6 bases). The CDR3 extends over 15 amino acids. Trimming left V 6 bases short and J 7 bases short, with 22 bases between. The CDR3 spells CASRRGDIAREEQYF. The CDR3, as DNA: TGTGCCAGCAGAAGGGGAGACATAGCACGGGAGGAGCAGTACTTC.

The V and J genes are TRBV6-1 and TRBJ1-1; D ambiguous. The CDR3 contains 14 residues. V was trimmed by 0 bases and J by 1 base, leaving 6 bases between them. Per germline, CDR1 MNHNS and CDR2 SASEGT. The CDR3 coding sequence is TGTGCCAGCAGTGAAGCGCCTCAGAACACTGAAGCTTTCTTT. The encoded protein is CASSEAPQNTEAFF.

At least ten counts were recorded for this clonotype. No DNA is shown, since the ends of the CDR3 on it are uncertain; the CDR3 is the one TCRdb lists. The gene calls are TRBV12-3 or TRBV12-4 and TRBJ2-3; TRBD2 was called by the table and not checked on the DNA. The length of the CDR3 is 15 amino acids, counting both ends. The CDR3 reads CASSTSSGRTDTQYF.

This clonotype was seen more than once but under ten times. This chain connects TRBV20-1 to TRBJ2-1, with TRBD2 as a possible D gene (5 bases). Germline values: CDR1 DFQATT, CDR2 SNEGSKA (reference sequence). Deletions cut 1 base from V and 4 bases from J, with 8 bases between. The CDR3 spans 13 residues. CDR3 region: CSARGGLYNEQFF. CDR3 bases: TGCAGTGCTAGAGGCGGACTTTACAATGAGCAGTTCTTC.

This clonotype appeared many times. The V call is TRBV12-3 or TRBV12-4, the J call TRBJ2-3; maybe TRBD2 (6 bases). The ends were cut back, 8 bases at V and 4 bases at J, with 13 bases in the middle. The CDR3 is made up of 13 amino acids. The CDR3 loop reads CASGRMESDTQYF. CDR3 nucleotides: TGTGCCAGCGGGAGGATGGAATCAGATACGCAGTATTTT.

The sample holds many counts of this clonotype. CDR3 bases: TGTGCCAGCAGCTTAGGGGGTAGGGAAGATACGCAGTATTTT. It yields the protein CASSLGGREDTQYF. The rearrangement uses TRBV11-3 and TRBJ2-3, with D unclear. The CDR3 runs to 14 residues. With 1 base removed from V and 5 bases from J, the gap between germline ends came to 10 bases. Germline values: CDR1 SGHNT, CDR2 YENEEA.

CDR3 sequence reads: CASSQEWRQENTGELFF. In DNA form, the CDR3 reads TGCGCCAGCAGCCAAGAATGGAGACAGGAGAACACCGGGGAGCTGTTTTTT. The chain recombines TRBV4-1 with TRBJ2-2; possibly TRBD1 for D (6 bases). The CDR3 runs 17 residues. Trimming stripped 0 bases from V and 1 base from J, with 12 bases between. Germline CDR1 MGHRA, CDR2 YSYEKL.

V is TRBV9 and J is TRBJ2-1; D gene unclear. V shed 0 bases and J shed 8 bases, with 9 bases lying between them. The CDR3 has 13 amino acids. In germline, CDR1 is SGDLS, CDR2 YYNGEE. This chain's CDR3 is CASSVAPFDEQFF. Here the CDR3 DNA reads TGTGCCAGCAGCGTAGCCCCATTTGATGAGCAGTTCTTC.

This clonotype was seen ten or more times. V is TRBV18 and J is TRBJ1-6, with TRBD1 matching 7 bases. The CDR3 runs 13 residues. J gave up 9 bases and V 3 bases, and 2 bases lay outside the gene matches. The V gene's germline CDR1 is KGHSH and CDR2 LQKENI. CDR3: CASSPSGGSPLHF. In DNA, the CDR3 is TGTGCCAGCTCACCCTCAGGGGGTTCACCCCTCCACTTT.

This clonotype was seen repeatedly, ten times or more. The chain links TRBV14 to TRBJ1-2; D is uncertain. The CDR3 covers 14 residues. Trimming removed 0 bases at V and 8 bases at J, with 13 bases between. The germline V gene has CDR1 SGHDN and CDR2 FVKESK. The CDR3 loop reads CASSQDRLVYGYTF. Written as DNA, the CDR3 is TGTGCCAGCAGCCAAGATCGGCTGGTATACGGCTACACCTTC. The whole variable domain, remainder taken from reference TRBV14 and TRBJ1-2, is EAGVTQFPSHSVIEKGQTVTLRCDPISGHDNLYWYRRVMGKEIKFLLHFVKESKQDESGMPNNRFLAERTGGTYSTLKVQPAELEDSGVYFCASSQDRLVYGYTFGSGTRLTVV.